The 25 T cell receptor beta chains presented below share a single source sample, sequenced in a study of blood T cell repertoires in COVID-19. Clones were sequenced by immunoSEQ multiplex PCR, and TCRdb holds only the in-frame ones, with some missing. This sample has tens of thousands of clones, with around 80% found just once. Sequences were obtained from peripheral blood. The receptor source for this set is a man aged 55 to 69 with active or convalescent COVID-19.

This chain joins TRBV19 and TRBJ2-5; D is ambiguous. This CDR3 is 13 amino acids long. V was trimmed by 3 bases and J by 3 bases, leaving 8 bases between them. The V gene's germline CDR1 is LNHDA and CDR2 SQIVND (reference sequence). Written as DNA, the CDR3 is TGTGCCAGTAGTATGATCCGAGAAGAGACCCAGTACTTC. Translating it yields CASSMIREETQYF.

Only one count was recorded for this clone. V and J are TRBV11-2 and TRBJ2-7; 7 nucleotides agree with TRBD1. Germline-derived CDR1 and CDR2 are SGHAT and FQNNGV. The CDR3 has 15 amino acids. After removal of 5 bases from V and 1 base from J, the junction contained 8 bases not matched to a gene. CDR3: CASSKDRRLSYEQYF. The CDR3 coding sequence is TGTGCCAGCAGCAAGGACAGGCGTCTATCCTACGAGCAGTACTTC.

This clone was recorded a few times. CDR3 sequence: CASNPDNAYNEQFF. CDR3 sequence (DNA): TGTGCCAGTAATCCCGACAACGCCTACAATGAGCAGTTCTTC. The rearrangement joins TRBV19 to TRBJ2-1; D unresolved. The CDR3 is made up of 14 amino acids. Germline-derived CDR1 and CDR2 are LNHDA and SQIVND (reference sequence). Trimming pared 7 bases from V and 2 bases from J, leaving 12 bases between. Variable domain in full (rest from reference TRBV19 and TRBJ2-1): DGGITQSPKYLFRKEGQNVTLSCEQNLNHDAMYWYRQDPGQGLRLIYYSQIVNDFQKGDIAEGYSVSREKKESFPLTVTSAQKNPTAFYLCASNPDNAYNEQFFGPGTRLTVL.

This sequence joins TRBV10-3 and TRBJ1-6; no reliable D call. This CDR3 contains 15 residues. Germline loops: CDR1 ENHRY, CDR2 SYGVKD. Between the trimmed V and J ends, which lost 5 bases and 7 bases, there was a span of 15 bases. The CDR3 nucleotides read TGTGCCATCAGTACGACGGACGGACTAAATTCACCCCTCCACTTT. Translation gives CAISTTDGLNSPLHF.

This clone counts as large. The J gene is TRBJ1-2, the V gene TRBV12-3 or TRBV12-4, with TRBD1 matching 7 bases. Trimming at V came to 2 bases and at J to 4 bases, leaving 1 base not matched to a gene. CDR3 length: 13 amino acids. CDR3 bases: TGTGCCAGCAGTTTAAACAGGGGCTATGGCTACACCTTC. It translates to CASSLNRGYGYTF.

For the CDR3, the DNA is TGCAGCGTTGAAGAAGGGCGGGGAAGCTCCTACAATGAGCAGTTCTTC. Translated: CSVEEGRGSSYNEQFF. The J gene is TRBJ2-1, the V gene TRBV29-1; a possible D gene is TRBD2 (6 bases). Germline V lookup: CDR1 SQVTM, CDR2 ANQGSEA. With 0 bases removed from V and 0 bases from J, the gap between germline ends came to 12 bases. The CDR3 length is 16 residues.

The CDR3 DNA sequence: TGTGCCAGTAGTATAAAACGACCGGGACAAGAAAAACTGTTTTTT. The encoded protein is CASSIKRPGQEKLFF. The J gene is TRBJ1-4, the V gene TRBV19, with D possibly TRBD1 on 6 matching bases. Germline loops: CDR1 LNHDA, CDR2 SQIVND (reference sequence). V lost 2 bases to trimming and J lost 8 bases, with 15 bases between them. The length of the CDR3 is 15 residues.

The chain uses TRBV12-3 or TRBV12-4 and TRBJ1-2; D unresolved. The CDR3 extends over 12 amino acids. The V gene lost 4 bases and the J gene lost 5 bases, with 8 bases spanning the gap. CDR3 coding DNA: TGTGCCAGCAGTTCACAGCCTTATGGCTACACCTTC. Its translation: CASSSQPYGYTF.

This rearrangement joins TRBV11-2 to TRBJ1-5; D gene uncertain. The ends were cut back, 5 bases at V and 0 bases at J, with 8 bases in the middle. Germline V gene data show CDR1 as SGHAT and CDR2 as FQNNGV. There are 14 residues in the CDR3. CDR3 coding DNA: TGTGCCAGCAGCCCGAGACATAGCAATCAGCCCCAGCATTTT. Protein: CASSPRHSNQPQHF. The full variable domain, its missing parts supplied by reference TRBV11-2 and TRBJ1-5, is EAGVAQSPRYKIIEKRQSVAFWCNPISGHATLYWYQQILGQGPKLLIQFQNNGVVDDSQLPKDRFSAERLKGVDSTLKIQPAKLEDSAVYLCASSPRHSNQPQHFGDGTRLSIL.

The CDR3 here is CASSHWDRQTDTQYF. The CDR3 nucleotides are TGTGCCAGCAGCCATTGGGACAGGCAAACAGATACGCAGTATTTT. The rearrangement links TRBV3-1 (or the pseudogene TRBV3-2) to TRBJ2-3; 8 bases agree with TRBD1. After removal of 3 bases from V and 3 bases from J, the junction contained 5 bases not matched to a gene. This CDR3 contains 15 residues. CDR1 is LGHDT and CDR2 is YNNKEL in the germline V gene (reference sequence).

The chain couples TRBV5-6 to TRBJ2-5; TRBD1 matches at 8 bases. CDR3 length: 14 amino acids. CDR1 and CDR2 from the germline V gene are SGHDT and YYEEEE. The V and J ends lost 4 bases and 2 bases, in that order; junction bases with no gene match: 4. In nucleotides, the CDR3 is TGTGCCAGCAGCCAATGGACAGGGCAAGAGACCCAGTACTTC. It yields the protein CASSQWTGQETQYF.

CDR3: CASSEQGTLGEKLFF. Written as DNA, the CDR3 is TGTGCCAGCAGCGAACAGGGGACGTTGGGAGAAAAACTGTTTTTT. The chain links TRBV7-9 to TRBJ1-4; TRBD1 matches 7 bases. With V trimmed by 5 bases and J by 8 bases, 11 bases remained unmatched. Germline assignment: CDR1 SEHNR and CDR2 FQNEAQ (reference sequence). The CDR3 has 15 amino acids.

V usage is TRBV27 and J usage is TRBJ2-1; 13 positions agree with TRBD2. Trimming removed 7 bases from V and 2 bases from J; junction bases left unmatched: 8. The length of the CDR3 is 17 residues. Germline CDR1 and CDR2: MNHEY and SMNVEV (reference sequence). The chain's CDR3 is CASTQPGTSGAYNEQFF. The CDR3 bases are TGTGCCAGCACCCAACCCGGGACTAGCGGGGCCTACAATGAGCAGTTCTTC.

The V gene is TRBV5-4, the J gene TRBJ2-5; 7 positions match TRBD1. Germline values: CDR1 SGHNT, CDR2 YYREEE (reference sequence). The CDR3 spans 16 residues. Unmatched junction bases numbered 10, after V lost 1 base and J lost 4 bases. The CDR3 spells CASSLTLPGQRETQYF. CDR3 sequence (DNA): TGTGCCAGCAGCTTGACCCTCCCGGGACAGAGAGAGACCCAGTACTTC.

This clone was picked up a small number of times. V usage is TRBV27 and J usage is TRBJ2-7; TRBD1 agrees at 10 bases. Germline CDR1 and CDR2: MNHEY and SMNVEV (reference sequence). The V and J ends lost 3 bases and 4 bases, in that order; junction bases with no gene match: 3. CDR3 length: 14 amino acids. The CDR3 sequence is CASSFGDRGYEQYF. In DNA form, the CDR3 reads TGTGCCAGCAGTTTTGGGGACAGGGGTTACGAGCAGTACTTC.

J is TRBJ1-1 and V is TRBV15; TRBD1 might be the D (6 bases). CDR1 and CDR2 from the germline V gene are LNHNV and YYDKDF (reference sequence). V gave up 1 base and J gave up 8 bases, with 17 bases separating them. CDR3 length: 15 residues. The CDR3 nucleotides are TGTGCCACCAGCAGAGTCCAGGCAGGGGATGGAGAAGCTTTCTTT. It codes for CATSRVQAGDGEAFF. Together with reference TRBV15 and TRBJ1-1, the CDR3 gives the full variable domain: DAMVIQNPRYQVTQFGKPVTLSCSQTLNHNVMYWYQQKSSQAPKLLFHYYDKDFNNEADTPDNFQSRRPNTSFCFLDIRSPGLGDTAMYLCATSRVQAGDGEAFFGQGTRLTVV.

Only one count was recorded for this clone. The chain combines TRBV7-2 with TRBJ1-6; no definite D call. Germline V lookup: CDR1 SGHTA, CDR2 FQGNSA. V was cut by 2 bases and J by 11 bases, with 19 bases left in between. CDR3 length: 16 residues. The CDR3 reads CASSLFGPGGVTPLHF. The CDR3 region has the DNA TGTGCCAGCAGCTTATTTGGACCGGGCGGGGTGACACCCCTCCACTTT.

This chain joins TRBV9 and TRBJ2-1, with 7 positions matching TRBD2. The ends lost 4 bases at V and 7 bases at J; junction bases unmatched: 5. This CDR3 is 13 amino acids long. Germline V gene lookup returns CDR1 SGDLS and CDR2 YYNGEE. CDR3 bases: TGTGCCAGCAGCCCGGGACTACGGAATGAGCAGTTCTTC. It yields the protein CASSPGLRNEQFF.

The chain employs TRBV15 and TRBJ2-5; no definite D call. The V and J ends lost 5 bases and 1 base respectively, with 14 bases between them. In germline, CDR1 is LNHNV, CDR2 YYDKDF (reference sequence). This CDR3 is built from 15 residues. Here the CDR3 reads CATSVLSNSQETQYF. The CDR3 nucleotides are TGTGCCACCAGCGTATTAAGTAATAGCCAAGAGACCCAGTACTTC.

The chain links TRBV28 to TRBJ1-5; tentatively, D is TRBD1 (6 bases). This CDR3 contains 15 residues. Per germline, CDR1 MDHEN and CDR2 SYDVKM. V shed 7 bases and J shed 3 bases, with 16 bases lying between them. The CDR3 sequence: CASITSGGLNQPQHF. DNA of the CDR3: TGTGCCAGCATAACTTCCGGGGGGCTCAATCAGCCCCAGCATTTT. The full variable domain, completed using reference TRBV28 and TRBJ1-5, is DVKVTQSSRYLVKRTGEKVFLECVQDMDHENMFWYRQDPGLGLRLIYFSYDVKMKEKGDIPEGYSVSREKKERFSLILESASTNQTSMYLCASITSGGLNQPQHFGDGTRLSIL.

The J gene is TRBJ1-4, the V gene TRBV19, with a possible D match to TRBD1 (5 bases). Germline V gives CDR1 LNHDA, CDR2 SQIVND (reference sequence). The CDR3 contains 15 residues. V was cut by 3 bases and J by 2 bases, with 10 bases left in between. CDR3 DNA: TGTGCCAGTAGTATCCAGGGAGGGACTAATGAAAAACTGTTTTTT. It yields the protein CASSIQGGTNEKLFF. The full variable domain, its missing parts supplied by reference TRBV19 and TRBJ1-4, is DGGITQSPKYLFRKEGQNVTLSCEQNLNHDAMYWYRQDPGQGLRLIYYSQIVNDFQKGDIAEGYSVSREKKESFPLTVTSAQKNPTAFYLCASSIQGGTNEKLFFGSGTQLSVL.

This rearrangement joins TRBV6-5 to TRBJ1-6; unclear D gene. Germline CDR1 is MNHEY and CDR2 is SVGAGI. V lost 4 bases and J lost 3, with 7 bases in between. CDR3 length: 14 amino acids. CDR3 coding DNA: TGTGCCAGCAGTTCCGACAACTATAATTCACCCCTCCACTTT. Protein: CASSSDNYNSPLHF.

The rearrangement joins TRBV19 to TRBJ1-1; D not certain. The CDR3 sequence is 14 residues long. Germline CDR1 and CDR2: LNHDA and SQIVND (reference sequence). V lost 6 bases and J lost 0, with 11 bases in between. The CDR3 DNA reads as TGTGCCAGTAGAAAGGGAGACATGAACACTGAAGCTTTCTTT. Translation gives CASRKGDMNTEAFF.

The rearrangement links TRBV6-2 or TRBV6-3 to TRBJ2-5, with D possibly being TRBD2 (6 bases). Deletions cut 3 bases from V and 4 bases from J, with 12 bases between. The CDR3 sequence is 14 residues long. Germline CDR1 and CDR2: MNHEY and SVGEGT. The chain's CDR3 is CASSYGTFGETQYF. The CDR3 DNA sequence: TGTGCCAGCAGTTATGGGACTTTTGGAGAGACCCAGTACTTC.

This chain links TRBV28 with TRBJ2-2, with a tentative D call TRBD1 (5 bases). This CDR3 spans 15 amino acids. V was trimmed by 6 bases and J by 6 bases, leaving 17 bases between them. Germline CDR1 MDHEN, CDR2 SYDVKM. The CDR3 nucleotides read TGTGCCAGCAGACTACTCTTACAGGTGGCCGGGGAGCTGTTTTTT. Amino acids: CASRLLLQVAGELFF.